This T cell receptor beta chain was identified during a study of technical replicates of blood from a few donors. The CDR3 totals 14 residues. The ends lost 2 bases at V and 3 bases at J; junction bases unmatched: 4. Looked up from germline, CDR1 is SGHNT and CDR2 is YYREEE (reference sequence). Measured with immunoSEQ multiplex PCR; TCRdb has only the in-frame clones, and not every one. There are 72,000 or so clones in the sample; around 92% occur only once, and 0.35% to 0.45% lies in the top ten. The TCR sequence derives from a human donor in good health. This rearrangement joins TRBV5-4 to TRBJ1-2, with 7 bases matching TRBD1. Sequencing was done on a sample of T cells isolated from PBMCs. The CDR3 DNA sequence: TGTGCCAGCAGCTTAGGGGGCTTGGACTATGGCTACACCTTC. The encoded protein is CASSLGGLDYGYTF.